This T cell receptor beta chain was recorded in a study of blood T cell repertoires in COVID-19. Per the germline V gene, CDR1 is SGHTA and CDR2 is FQGTGA. Trimming left V 3 bases short and J 0 bases short, with 8 bases between. The CDR3 extends over 14 amino acids. Clones were read by immunoSEQ multiplex PCR, and TCRdb kept only the in-frame ones, dropping some. Among more than 300,000 clones listed, 80% to 95% were seen once. This clonotype was sampled from a woman between 25 and 40 years old who had recovered from COVID-19. The specimen sequenced was PBMCs or T cells enriched from blood (not recorded which). The V gene is TRBV7-3, the J gene TRBJ1-1, with TRBD1 as a possible D gene (5 bases). CDR3 sequence reads: CASSFGQVNTEAFF. The CDR3 DNA follows: TGTGCCAGCAGCTTTGGACAAGTGAACACTGAAGCTTTCTTT. Variable domain in full (rest from reference TRBV7-3 and TRBJ1-1): GAGVSQTPSNKVTEKGKYVELRCDPISGHTALYWYRQSLGQGPEFLIYFQGTGAADDSGLPNDRFFAVRPEGSVSTLKIQRTERGDSAVYLCASSFGQVNTEAFFGQGTRLTVV.